Each of the 5 T cell receptor beta chains below was sequenced from the same sample in a study of Ad26.COV2.S vaccination and SARS-CoV-2 variants. Described treatment: over 15 received Ad26.COV2.S at low or high dose, single or two shots; a few received placebo; per-sample allocation not given. Collection of samples fell on day 63 after the first vaccine or placebo injection. Profiled with immunoSEQ multiplex PCR; TCRdb holds only in-frame clones, not every one. The sample lists around 380,000 clones; more than 85% were seen once. The sample in question was peripheral blood, obtained in a trial of Ad26.COV2.S vaccine versus placebo. The source of these receptors is a person between 18 and 65 years old who received the Ad26.COV2.S COVID-19 vaccine or a placebo.

The chain uses TRBV30 and TRBJ2-3; no clear D. Trimming removed 0 bases at V and 4 bases at J, with 14 bases between. Germline CDR1 reads GTSNPN; CDR2 reads SVGIG (reference sequence). The CDR3 is made up of 15 amino acids. The DNA for the CDR3 is TGTGCCTGGAGTGTGACACAAACGATCGCAGATACGCAGTATTTT. As protein: CAWSVTQTIADTQYF.

This clone was seen a single time. The chain has TRBV6-1 and TRBJ1-4; possibly TRBD1 for D (5 bases). The germline V gene encodes CDR1 MNHNS and CDR2 SASEGT. CDR3 length: 14 amino acids. V was shortened by 1 base and J by 7 bases, with 10 bases between the two germline ends. This CDR3 is CASSEGRRGEKLFF. CDR3 nucleotides: TGTGCCAGCAGTGAAGGGCGAAGGGGTGAAAAACTGTTTTTT.

The chain links TRBV5-1 to TRBJ1-1; D is unresolved. CDR3 length: 13 amino acids. The ends were cut back, 4 bases at V and 7 bases at J, with 14 bases in the middle. Germline CDR1 is SGHRS and CDR2 is YFSETQ. The CDR3 region has the DNA TGCGCCAGCAGCCCCCTTGGACCAGGTGAAGCTTTCTTT. Protein: CASSPLGPGEAFF.

Points on this clone: One junction end disagrees with the germline gene, perhaps due to a read error. This chain connects TRBV28 to TRBJ2-7, with D possibly being TRBD1 or TRBD2 (6 bases each). The germline CDR1 and CDR2 sequences are MDHEN and SYDVKM. This CDR3 contains 13 residues. The DNA for the CDR3 is TGTGCCAGCAAATGGCAGGGGACTTACGTGCAGTACTTC. Translating it yields CASKWQGTYVQYF.

The chain links TRBV5-8 to TRBJ2-7; the D gene is possibly TRBD1 (6 bases). The CDR3 totals 16 residues. Germline V gene sequence: CDR1 SGHTS, CDR2 YDEGEE. Trimming took off 0 bases at V and 0 bases at J, with 13 bases between the two ends. This CDR3 is CASSLGGPKSSYEQYF. In nucleotides, the CDR3 is TGTGCCAGCAGCTTGGGGGGGCCTAAAAGCTCCTACGAGCAGTACTTC.